The T cell receptor (beta chain) under discussion was sequenced for a study of T cells expressing NK-cell markers. Study summary: Repertoire data for TCR beta were derived from sorted T cells (CD3+CD56+NKG2C+, CD3+CD56+NKG2C- and CD3+CD56-NKG2C+). Overall study results and limits: For six donors, the dominant NKG2C+ clonotypes made up about 1.0-8% of their CD8+ T cells. Once again these clonotypes came out on top in the CD3+CD56-NKG2C+ fraction of several donors.

Of note for this clonotype: As yet, its antigen is unknown.

Production of TCR beta cDNA relied on 5'RACE template switching with UMIs. From its re-call of the 5' RACE reads, TCRdb lists each CDR3 protein once, without DNA. The sample shows some 150,000 distinct CDR3 sequences, and 37% sits with its ten largest clones. The CDR3 totals 14 residues. Per the germline V gene, CDR1 is DFQATT and CDR2 is SNEGSKA (reference sequence). The sequenced sample was blood T cells: a sorted CD56 or NKG2C T cell subset, CD4+ or CD8+ T cells, or bulk PBMC T cells (not recorded which). The chain has TRBV20-1 and TRBJ2-7; the D gene TCRdb calls, TRBD2, cannot be checked with no DNA. The TCR sequence derives from a woman between 45 and 60 years old in good health. Here the CDR3 reads CSAQTSGVSYEQYF.